This T cell receptor beta chain was recovered during a study of blood T cells in healthy people across ages. Study findings and constraints: The study could not conclusively compare naive and antigen-experienced cells, given its unsorted PBMCs. Diversity figures derived from one million T cells were judged to underestimate the true value.

CDR1 and CDR2 from the germline V gene are SGHRS and YFSETQ. V was clipped by 4 bases and J by 2 bases; unmatched bases: 5. This CDR3 comprises 14 residues. Every sample gave at least 5.5 micrograms of total RNA when it was extracted. Remarks on this clonotype: Its antigen is not identified.

A J-beta primer mix and a sample-barcoded 5' primer were used in a second PCR of roughly 6 to 11 cycles. The authors tagged each cDNA molecule using a template-switch adaptor with 12 random nucleotides. TCRdb ran MiXCR on the 5' RACE reads and lists one entry per CDR3 protein. The sample lists almost 1 million distinct CDR3 sequences, roughly half occurring once. The receptor comes from a woman aged 55-70 years in good health. Sample: blood. The rearrangement joins TRBV5-1 to TRBJ2-7, with 8 positions matching TRBD1. Here the CDR3 DNA reads TGCGCCAGCAGCAAAGGACAGGGAGCCTACGAGCAGTACTTC. Encoded protein: CASSKGQGAYEQYF.